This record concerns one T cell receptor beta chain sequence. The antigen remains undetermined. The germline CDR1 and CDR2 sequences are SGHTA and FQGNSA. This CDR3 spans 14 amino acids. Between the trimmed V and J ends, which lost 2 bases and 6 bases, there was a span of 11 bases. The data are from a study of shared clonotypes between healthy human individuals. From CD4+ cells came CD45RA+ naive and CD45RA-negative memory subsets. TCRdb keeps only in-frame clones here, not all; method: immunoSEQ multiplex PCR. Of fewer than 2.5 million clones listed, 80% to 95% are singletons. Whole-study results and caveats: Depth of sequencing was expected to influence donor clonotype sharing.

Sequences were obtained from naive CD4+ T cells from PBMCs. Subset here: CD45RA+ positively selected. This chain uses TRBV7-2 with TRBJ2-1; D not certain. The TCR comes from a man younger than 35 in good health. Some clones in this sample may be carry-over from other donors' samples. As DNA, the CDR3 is TGTGCCAGCAGCTTATTTAGGTCTGGCAATGAGCAGTTCTTC. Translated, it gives CASSLFRSGNEQFF.